The T cell receptor beta chain under discussion was sequenced for a study of cytomegalovirus exposure and HLA in healthy donors. Study summary: Of about 400 genotyped donors, 65% to 85% clustered with self-reported Caucasian donors. Study-wide results and limits: For most TCR beta V segments, an earlier analysis put the productive rate at about 90% or about 30% of the time. Later work showed greater clonal expansion in HLA-associated TCR beta chains than in equally common others.

Germline CDR1 is SGHDT and CDR2 is YYEEEE. The CDR3 has 14 residues. J gave up 1 base and V 3 bases, and 3 bases lay outside the gene matches. Primers: 60 Vbeta forward and 13 Jbeta reverse. Authors' analysis steps: Per a later analysis, the number of unique TCR beta chains was 75 million to 90 million, of which roughly 9.9 million were shared. The assay was immunoSEQ multiplex PCR, and TCRdb's table has in-frame clones only and misses some. V and J calls and clone size are copied from that table; D and trimming were computed from the DNA. The sample consists of 200,000 to 250,000 clones, roughly 82% of them appearing once. This clone has more than one count but fewer than ten. Its antigen is as yet unknown.

V is TRBV5-6 and J is TRBJ2-7; 8 bases map to TRBD1. Sequenced input: PBMCs. This sequence was found in a woman aged 40 to 49 in good health and CMV-seropositive. CDR3 region: CASSWRTGSYEQYF. CDR3 coding DNA: TGTGCCAGCAGCTGGAGGACAGGGTCCTACGAGCAGTACTTC.